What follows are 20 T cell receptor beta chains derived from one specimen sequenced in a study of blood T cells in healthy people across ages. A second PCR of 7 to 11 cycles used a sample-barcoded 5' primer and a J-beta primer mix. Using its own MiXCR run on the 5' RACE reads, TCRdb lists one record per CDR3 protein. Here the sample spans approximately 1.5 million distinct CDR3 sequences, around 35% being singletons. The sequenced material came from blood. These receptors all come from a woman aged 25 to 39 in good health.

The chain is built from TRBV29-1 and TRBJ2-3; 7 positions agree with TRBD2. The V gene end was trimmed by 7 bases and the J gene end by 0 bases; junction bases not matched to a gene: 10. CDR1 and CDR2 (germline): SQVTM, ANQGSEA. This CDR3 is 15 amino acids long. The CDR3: CSAHRGGSSTDTQYF. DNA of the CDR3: TGCAGCGCCCACCGGGGAGGGTCAAGCACAGATACGCAGTATTTT.

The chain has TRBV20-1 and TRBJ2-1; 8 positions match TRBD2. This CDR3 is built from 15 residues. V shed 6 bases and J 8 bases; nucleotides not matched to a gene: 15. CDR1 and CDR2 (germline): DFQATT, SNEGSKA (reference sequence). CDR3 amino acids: CSATDGAGGWDEQFF. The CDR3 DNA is TGCAGTGCCACTGACGGGGCGGGGGGATGGGATGAGCAGTTCTTC.

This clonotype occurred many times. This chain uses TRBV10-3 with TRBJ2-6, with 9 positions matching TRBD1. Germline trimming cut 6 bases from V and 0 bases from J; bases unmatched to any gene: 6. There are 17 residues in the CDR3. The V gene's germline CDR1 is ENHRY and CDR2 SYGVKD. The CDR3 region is CAIRRTGANSGANVLTF. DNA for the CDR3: TGTGCCATCAGGAGGACAGGGGCTAACTCTGGGGCCAACGTCCTGACTTTC.

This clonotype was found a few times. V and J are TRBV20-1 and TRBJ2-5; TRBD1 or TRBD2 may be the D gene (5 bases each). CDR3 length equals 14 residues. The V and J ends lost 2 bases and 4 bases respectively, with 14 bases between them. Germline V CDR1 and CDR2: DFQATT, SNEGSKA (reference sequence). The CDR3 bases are TGCAGTGCTAGACCGGGACCAAGCAGAGAGACCCAGTACTTC. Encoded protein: CSARPGPSRETQYF.

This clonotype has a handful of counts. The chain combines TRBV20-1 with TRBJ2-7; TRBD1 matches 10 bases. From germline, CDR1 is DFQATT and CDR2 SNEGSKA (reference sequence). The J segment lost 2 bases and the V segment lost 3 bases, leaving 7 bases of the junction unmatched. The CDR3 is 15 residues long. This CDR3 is CSASATGTGAYEQYF. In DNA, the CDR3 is TGCAGTGCTAGTGCCACCGGGACAGGGGCCTACGAGCAGTACTTC.

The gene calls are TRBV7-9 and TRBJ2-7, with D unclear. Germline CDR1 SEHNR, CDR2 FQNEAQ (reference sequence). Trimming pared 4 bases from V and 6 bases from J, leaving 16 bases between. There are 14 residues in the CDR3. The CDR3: CASSSPLGLGEQYF. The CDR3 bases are TGTGCCAGCAGCTCCCCCTTGGGCCTTGGCGAGCAGTACTTC.

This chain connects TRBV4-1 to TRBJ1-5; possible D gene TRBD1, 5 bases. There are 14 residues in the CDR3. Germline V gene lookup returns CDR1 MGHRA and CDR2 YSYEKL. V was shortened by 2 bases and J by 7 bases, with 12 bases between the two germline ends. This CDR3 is CASSQFRVGQPQHF. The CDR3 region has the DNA TGCGCCAGCAGCCAATTCAGGGTTGGCCAGCCCCAGCATTTT.

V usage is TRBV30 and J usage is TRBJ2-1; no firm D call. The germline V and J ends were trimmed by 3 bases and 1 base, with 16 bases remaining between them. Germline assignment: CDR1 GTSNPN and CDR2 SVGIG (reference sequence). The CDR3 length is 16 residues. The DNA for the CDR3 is TGTGCCTGGAGCCCCCCGGGCGGCAGTTCCTACAATGAGCAGTTCTTC. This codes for CAWSPPGGSSYNEQFF. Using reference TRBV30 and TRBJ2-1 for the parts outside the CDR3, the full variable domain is SQTIHQWPATLVQPVGSPLSLECTVEGTSNPNLYWYRQAAGRGLQLLFYSVGIGQISSEVPQNLSASRPQDRQFILSSKKLLLSDSGFYLCAWSPPGGSSYNEQFFGPGTRLTVL.

The CDR3, as DNA: TGCAGTGCTAGTCGGGGGAACAATGAGCAGTTCTTC. It yields the protein CSASRGNNEQFF. The rearrangement joins TRBV20-1 to TRBJ2-1; TRBD2 might be the D (6 bases). The CDR3 is made up of 12 amino acids. The germline CDR1 and CDR2 sequences are DFQATT and SNEGSKA (reference sequence). V lost 3 bases and J 5 bases, leaving 8 bases between the germline ends.

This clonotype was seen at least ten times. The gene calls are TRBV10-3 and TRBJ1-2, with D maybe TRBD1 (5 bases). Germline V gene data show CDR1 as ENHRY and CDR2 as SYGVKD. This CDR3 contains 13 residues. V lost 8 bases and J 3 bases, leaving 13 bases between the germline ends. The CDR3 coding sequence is TGTGCCATCGCACAGGACCGGGACTATGGCTACACCTTC. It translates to CAIAQDRDYGYTF.

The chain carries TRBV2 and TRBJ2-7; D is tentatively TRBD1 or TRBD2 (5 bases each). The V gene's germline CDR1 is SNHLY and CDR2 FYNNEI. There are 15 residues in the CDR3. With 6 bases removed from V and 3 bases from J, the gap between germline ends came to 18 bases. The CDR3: CASSSEGTTLYEQYF. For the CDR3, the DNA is TGTGCCAGCAGCTCCGAGGGGACCACACTCTACGAGCAGTACTTC.

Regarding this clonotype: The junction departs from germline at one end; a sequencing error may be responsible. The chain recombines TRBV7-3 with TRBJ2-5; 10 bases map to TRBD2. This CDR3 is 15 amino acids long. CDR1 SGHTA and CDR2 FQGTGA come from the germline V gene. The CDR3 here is CASSAGTSAQETQYF. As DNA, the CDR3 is TGCGCCAGCAGCGCCGGGACTAGCGCACAAGAGACCCAGTACTTC.

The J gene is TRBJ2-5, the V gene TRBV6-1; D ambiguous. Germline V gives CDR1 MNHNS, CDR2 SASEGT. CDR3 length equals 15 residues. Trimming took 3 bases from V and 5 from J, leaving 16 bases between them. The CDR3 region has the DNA TGTGCCAGCAGTGAGGGGTACCGGGTTCCGGAGACCCAGTACTTC. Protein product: CASSEGYRVPETQYF.

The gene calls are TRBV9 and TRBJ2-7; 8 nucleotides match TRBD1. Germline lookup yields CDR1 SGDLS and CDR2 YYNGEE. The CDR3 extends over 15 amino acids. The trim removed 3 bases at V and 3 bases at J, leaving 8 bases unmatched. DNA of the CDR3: TGTGCCAGCAGCGGTACCGGGACAGGTGACTACGAGCAGTACTTC. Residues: CASSGTGTGDYEQYF.

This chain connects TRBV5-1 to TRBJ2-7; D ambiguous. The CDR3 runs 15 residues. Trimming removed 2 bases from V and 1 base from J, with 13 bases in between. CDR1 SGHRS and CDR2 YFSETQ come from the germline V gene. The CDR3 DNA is TGCGCCAGCAGCTTTACCACTGGTACTTCCTACGAGCAGTACTTC. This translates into CASSFTTGTSYEQYF.

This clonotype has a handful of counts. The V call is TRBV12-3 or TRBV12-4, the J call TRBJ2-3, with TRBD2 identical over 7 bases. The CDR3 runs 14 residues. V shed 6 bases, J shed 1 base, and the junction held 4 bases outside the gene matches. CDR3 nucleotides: TGTGCCAGCAGGAAGCGGGACCGCACAGATACGCAGTATTTT. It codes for CASRKRDRTDTQYF.

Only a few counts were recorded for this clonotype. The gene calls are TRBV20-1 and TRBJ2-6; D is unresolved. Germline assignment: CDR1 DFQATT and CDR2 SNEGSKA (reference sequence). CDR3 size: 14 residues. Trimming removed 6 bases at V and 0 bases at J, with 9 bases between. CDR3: CSAPRTSGANVLTF. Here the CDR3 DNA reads TGCAGTGCACCCCGGACCTCTGGGGCCAACGTCCTGACTTTC.

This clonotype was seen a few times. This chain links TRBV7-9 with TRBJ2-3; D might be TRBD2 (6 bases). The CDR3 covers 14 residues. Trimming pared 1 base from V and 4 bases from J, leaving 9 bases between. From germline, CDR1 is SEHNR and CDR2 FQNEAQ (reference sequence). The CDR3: CASSLVTGADTQYF. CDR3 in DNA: TGTGCCAGCAGCTTAGTCACGGGGGCAGATACGCAGTATTTT. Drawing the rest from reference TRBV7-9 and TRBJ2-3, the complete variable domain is DTGVSQNPRHKITKRGQNVTFRCDPISEHNRLYWYRQTLGQGPEFLTYFQNEAQLEKSRLLSDRFSAERPKGSFSTLEIQRTEQGDSAMYLCASSLVTGADTQYFGPGTRLTVL.

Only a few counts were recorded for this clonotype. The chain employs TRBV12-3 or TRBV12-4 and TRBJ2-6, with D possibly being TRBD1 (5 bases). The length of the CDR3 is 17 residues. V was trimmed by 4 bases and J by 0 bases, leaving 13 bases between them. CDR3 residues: CASSSDSTYSGANVLTF. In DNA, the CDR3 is TGTGCCAGCAGTTCCGACAGCACCTACTCTGGGGCCAACGTCCTGACTTTC.

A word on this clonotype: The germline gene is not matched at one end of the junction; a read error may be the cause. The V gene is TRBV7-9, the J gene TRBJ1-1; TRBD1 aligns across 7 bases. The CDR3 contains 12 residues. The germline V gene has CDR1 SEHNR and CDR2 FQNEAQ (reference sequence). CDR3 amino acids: CASGDRRTEACF. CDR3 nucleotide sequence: TGTGCCAGCGGGGACAGACGGACTGAAGCTTGCTTT.